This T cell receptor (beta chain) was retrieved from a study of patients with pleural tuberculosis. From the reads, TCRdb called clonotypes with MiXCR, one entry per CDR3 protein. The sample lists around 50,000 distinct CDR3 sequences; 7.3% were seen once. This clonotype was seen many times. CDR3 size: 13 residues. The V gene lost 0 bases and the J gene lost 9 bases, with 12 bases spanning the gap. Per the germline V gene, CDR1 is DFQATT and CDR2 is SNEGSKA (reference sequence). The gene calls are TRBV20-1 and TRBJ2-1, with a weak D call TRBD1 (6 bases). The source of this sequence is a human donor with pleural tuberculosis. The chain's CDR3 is CSARDHQGSEQFF. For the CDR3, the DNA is TGCAGTGCTAGAGATCATCAGGGGTCTGAGCAGTTCTTC.